Below, one T cell receptor beta chain is given with its context. Its antigen is unidentified. The primer mix had 52 TRBV and 13 TRBJ primers. The data were produced by immunoSEQ multiplex PCR, yet TCRdb's version contains in-frame clones alone and is incomplete. Of about 5,500 clones listed, approximately 92% are singletons. The CDR3 is made up of 15 amino acids. Germline CDR1 MDHEN, CDR2 SYDVKM. Trimming left V 5 bases short and J 8 bases short, with 18 bases between. The data were obtained in a study of regulatory T cells. Study observations and caveats: Compared with autologous conventional CD4+ cells and control regulatory cells, CD3G-deficient regulatory T cells showed reduced diversity. Patient Treg samples had roughly tenfold fewer unique productive TRB reads than controls. Regulatory T cells showed the strongest V-J pair restriction and V/J gene skewing among patient repertoires.

A couple of CD3G-deficient patients had more severe autoimmunity; all had some. Regulatory (CD25-high CD127-low) and conventional (CD25-low CD127-high) CD4+ T cells were sorted separately. The sequenced sample consisted of CD4+ Tregs sorted from blood. The V gene is TRBV28, the J gene TRBJ1-4; D remains ambiguous. This clonotype originated in a person between 18 and 35 years old with CD3G deficiency. CDR3 nucleotide sequence: TGTGCCAGCAGTGCCCGAGGGCGCGGCGGGGAAAAACTGTTTTTT. Protein sequence: CASSARGRGGEKLFF.